The following is a T cell receptor beta chain sequence with its context. V was pared by 6 bases and J by 0 bases, with 15 bases between. Germline assignment: CDR1 LNHDA and CDR2 SQIVND (reference sequence). This CDR3 has 16 amino acids. These data are taken from a study of blood T cell repertoires in COVID-19. The overall study: Sites across the United States, Italy and Spain contributed samples from acute and convalescent COVID-19. PBMCs, B-cell-depleted T cells, or T cells provided the cDNA or gDNA that made up the material.

In the authors' workflow: Nucleated cell number was recorded as an estimate derived from reference gene primer amplification. TCRdb keeps only in-frame clones here, not all; method: immunoSEQ multiplex PCR. That table supplies the V and J calls and clone size; D and trimming were determined from the DNA. The table shows some 83,000 clones, with roughly 89% occurring only once. The source material was peripheral blood. The TCR originated in a man in his fifties with acute or convalescent COVID-19. This chain joins TRBV19 and TRBJ1-5, with no clear D. The CDR3 bases are TGTGCCAGTAGGGATAAAGGGAGTTATAGCAATCAGCCCCAGCATTTT. Translated, it gives CASRDKGSYSNQPQHF.